This T cell receptor (beta chain) was recovered during a study of T-cell reconstitution after alpha-beta-depleted transplantation in children. Study outcomes and limitations: Recipient T cells and thymic progenitors that survived gave rise to the high TCRbeta diversity observed at day 60 in some patients. Expanded clones from the graft, numbering several hundred, reportedly supplied alpha-beta T cells about two months after transplant. The authors attributed T-cell counts and diversity one year after transplant mostly to newly produced T cells.

TCRbeta library construction was performed incorporating unique molecular identifiers. TCRdb fed the PCR reads into MiXCR, producing one record per CDR3 protein. The repertoire holds about 600,000 distinct CDR3 sequences, with under 15% as singletons. This clonotype occurred many times. Antigen specificity is unknown. This clonotype originated in a male patient under 18 who had a stem cell transplant for acute myeloid leukemia, so the T cells may come from the graft donor. Here the sequenced sample was PBMCs, mostly from graft donor cells, taken 360 days after TCRalphabeta/CD19-depleted stem cell transplant.

This CDR3 reads CASSLATPYEQYF. CDR3 sequence (DNA): TGTGCCAGCAGTTTAGCCACCCCCTACGAGCAGTACTTC. V gene TRBV12-3 or TRBV12-4 combines with J gene TRBJ2-7, with D uncertain. Trimming cost V 0 bases and J 2 bases, with 5 bases left between them. This CDR3 contains 13 residues.